The 22 T cell receptor beta chains presented below share a single source sample, sequenced in a study of blood T cell repertoires in COVID-19. Profiling relied on immunoSEQ multiplex PCR, and the TCRdb table lists in-frame clones only, not all of them. The table includes some 76,000 clones, less than 90% detected once. The sequenced sample consisted of peripheral blood. Receptors were obtained from a man older than 75 in a cohort sampled during active COVID-19.

The chain employs TRBV6-5 and TRBJ2-1; D is perhaps TRBD2 (5 bases). Looked up from germline, CDR1 is MNHEY and CDR2 is SVGAGI. The V end was cut by 6 bases, the J end by 9 bases, with 15 bases between. This CDR3 has 13 residues. CDR3 DNA sequence: TGTGCCAGCAGCTACCCAGCGGCCACTGAGCAGTTCTTC. Amino acid sequence: CASSYPAATEQFF.

J is TRBJ2-2 and V is TRBV7-3, with D perhaps TRBD1 (5 bases). This CDR3 contains 14 residues. Germline loops: CDR1 SGHTA, CDR2 FQGTGA. V dropped 0 bases and J dropped 5 bases, with 7 bases sitting between them. The CDR3 reads CASSLTRTTGELFF. In DNA, the CDR3 is TGTGCCAGCAGCTTAACCAGGACAACCGGGGAGCTGTTTTTT.

V is TRBV4-2 and J is TRBJ2-1, with TRBD1 matching 9 bases. Trimming took 1 base from V and 3 from J; bases not matched to a gene: 10. The CDR3 has 18 residues. The V gene's germline CDR1 is LGHNA and CDR2 YNFKEQ. CDR3 sequence: CASSQAGGSGQGYNEQFF. The CDR3 DNA reads TGTGCCAGCAGCCAAGCAGGGGGCTCGGGACAGGGCTACAATGAGCAGTTCTTC.

V is TRBV6-2 or TRBV6-3 and J is TRBJ1-1, with no clear D. CDR3 size: 12 residues. The germline gives CDR1 MNHEY, CDR2 SVGEGT. Trimming pared 2 bases from V and 5 bases from J, leaving 6 bases between. Here the CDR3 reads CASSYVETEAFF. CDR3 DNA: TGTGCCAGCAGTTACGTGGAGACTGAAGCTTTCTTT.

This clone turned up a few times. The rearrangement joins TRBV10-3 to TRBJ2-5, with D perhaps matching TRBD2 (5 bases). V shed 4 bases and J shed 5 bases, with 17 bases lying between them. This CDR3 is 15 amino acids long. Germline V gene sequence: CDR1 ENHRY, CDR2 SYGVKD. The CDR3 protein is CAISVILSSDETQYF. The CDR3 DNA reads as TGTGCCATCAGTGTTATTCTGAGTAGCGACGAGACCCAGTACTTC.

The V gene is TRBV29-1, the J gene TRBJ1-4; D not certain. The germline V and J ends were trimmed by 3 bases and 7 bases, with 9 bases remaining between them. The CDR3 loop spans 12 amino acids. Germline-derived CDR1 and CDR2 are SQVTM and ANQGSEA. CDR3 in amino acids: CSVENGGEKLFF. Written as DNA, the CDR3 is TGCAGCGTTGAGAACGGCGGTGAAAAACTGTTTTTT.

CDR3 residues: CASSEGARDTGELFF. CDR3 coding DNA: TGTGCCAGCAGTGAGGGCGCCAGGGATACCGGGGAGCTGTTTTTT. The chain uses TRBV2 and TRBJ2-2, with TRBD1 as a possible D gene (5 bases). V lost 3 bases to trimming and J lost 5 bases, with 13 bases between them. The germline gives CDR1 SNHLY, CDR2 FYNNEI. The length of the CDR3 is 15 residues.

V and J are TRBV18 and TRBJ1-5; perhaps TRBD1 as D (6 bases). Trimming left V 6 bases short and J 3 bases short, with 9 bases between. Germline V gives CDR1 KGHSH, CDR2 LQKENI. This CDR3 region has 13 residues. The DNA of the CDR3 is TGTGCCAGCTCCGGGACAAACAATCAGCCCCAGCATTTT. It encodes CASSGTNNQPQHF.

The genes are TRBV28 and TRBJ2-1; TRBD1 aligns across 10 bases. The germline V gene has CDR1 MDHEN and CDR2 SYDVKM. The CDR3 totals 14 residues. J lost 9 bases, V lost 8 bases, and 10 bases had no gene match. CDR3 nucleotides: TGTGCCAGCGGCGGGACAGGGGTTAAAAGTGAGCAGTTCTTC. Translation gives CASGGTGVKSEQFF. Full variable domain (remainder filled in from reference TRBV28 and TRBJ2-1): DVKVTQSSRYLVKRTGEKVFLECVQDMDHENMFWYRQDPGLGLRLIYFSYDVKMKEKGDIPEGYSVSREKKERFSLILESASTNQTSMYLCASGGTGVKSEQFFGPGTRLTVL.

The chain carries TRBV6-5 and TRBJ2-3; 10 nucleotides agree with TRBD2. There are 15 residues in the CDR3. The ends lost 8 bases at V and 3 bases at J; junction bases unmatched: 8. CDR1 MNHEY and CDR2 SVGAGI come from the germline V gene. CDR3 nucleotides: TGTGCCAGCGGTAGCGGGGGGCTCGGTACAGATACGCAGTATTTT. This codes for CASGSGGLGTDTQYF.

This clone appeared once. V gene TRBV27 combines with J gene TRBJ1-4; D remains ambiguous. The V gene's germline CDR1 is MNHEY and CDR2 SMNVEV (reference sequence). The CDR3 extends over 13 amino acids. The V end was cut by 8 bases, the J end by 2 bases, with 9 bases between. CDR3 protein: CASADDTNEKLFF. CDR3 sequence (DNA): TGTGCCAGCGCAGATGATACTAATGAAAAACTGTTTTTT.

This sequence joins TRBV24-1 and TRBJ2-3; 8 nucleotides align to TRBD1. Germline CDR1 reads KGHDR; CDR2 reads SFDVKD. The V and J ends lost 4 bases and 5 bases, in that order; junction bases with no gene match: 4. The CDR3 totals 14 residues. The DNA for the CDR3 is TGTGCCACCAGTGAGCCAGGGGGCAGAGATACGCAGTATTTT. As protein: CATSEPGGRDTQYF.

The V and J genes are TRBV6-2 or TRBV6-3 and TRBJ2-5, with TRBD1 matching 9 bases. Germline trimming cut 2 bases from V and 4 bases from J; bases unmatched to any gene: 5. The CDR3 length is 15 residues. Germline lookup yields CDR1 MNHEY and CDR2 SVGEGT. The CDR3 bases are TGTGCCAGCAGTTACCCGACAGGGGGAGTAGAGACCCAGTACTTC. It yields the protein CASSYPTGGVETQYF.

This clone came up many times. This rearrangement joins TRBV27 to TRBJ1-4, with D perhaps matching TRBD1 (6 bases). The germline V and J ends were trimmed by 4 bases and 3 bases, with 12 bases remaining between them. CDR3 length: 15 amino acids. The V gene's germline CDR1 is MNHEY and CDR2 SMNVEV (reference sequence). CDR3 nucleotide sequence: TGTGCCAGCAGTTACGGGGGGCGGGCTAATGAAAAACTGTTTTTT. This codes for CASSYGGRANEKLFF.

This chain links TRBV19 with TRBJ1-2; 9 nucleotides align to TRBD1. CDR3 length equals 13 residues. Losses at the gene ends were 3 bases for V and 8 bases for J; bases not matched to a gene: 4. CDR1 and CDR2 (germline): LNHDA, SQIVND (reference sequence). The CDR3 sequence is CASSMGQGPGYTF. The DNA of the CDR3 is TGTGCCAGTAGTATGGGACAGGGACCGGGCTACACCTTC.

The rearrangement joins TRBV5-4 to TRBJ2-3, with 8 positions matching TRBD2. The CDR3 consists of 14 residues. Germline V lookup: CDR1 SGHNT, CDR2 YYREEE (reference sequence). The trim removed 4 bases at V and 4 bases at J, leaving 5 bases unmatched. CDR3 residues: CASSPRTSPDTQYF. Written as DNA, the CDR3 is TGTGCCAGCAGCCCTAGGACTAGCCCAGATACGCAGTATTTT.

J is TRBJ2-7 and V is TRBV18, with 8 bases aligning to TRBD1. The CDR3 contains 15 residues. Germline V lookup: CDR1 KGHSH, CDR2 LQKENI. V was pared by 6 bases and J by 4 bases, with 11 bases of the junction left unmatched. The DNA for the CDR3 is TGTGCCAGCTCTATTGCCGGACAGGGCATTTACGAGCAGTACTTC. Its translation: CASSIAGQGIYEQYF.

The chain links TRBV7-8 to TRBJ1-5; D might be TRBD1 (5 bases). There are 15 residues in the CDR3. The germline V gene encodes CDR1 SGHVS and CDR2 FQNEAQ. The ends were cut back, 1 base at V and 2 bases at J, with 9 bases in the middle. For the CDR3, the DNA is TGTGCCAGCAGCTTAGACAGGTTAGGCAATCAGCCCCAGCATTTT. Translated: CASSLDRLGNQPQHF.

The chain carries TRBV6-2 or TRBV6-3 and TRBJ1-2; D unresolved. V gave up 3 bases and J gave up 7 bases, with 12 bases separating them. The CDR3 loop spans 13 amino acids. From germline, CDR1 is MNHEY and CDR2 SVGEGT. In nucleotides, the CDR3 is TGTGCCAGCAGTTATGAACGGACTAGTGGCTACACCTTC. Encoded protein: CASSYERTSGYTF.

The genes are TRBV5-4 and TRBJ2-2, with 8 bases fitting TRBD2. The CDR3 has 14 residues. The germline V gene encodes CDR1 SGHNT and CDR2 YYREEE (reference sequence). The trim removed 4 bases at V and 6 bases at J, leaving 5 bases unmatched. CDR3 in DNA: TGTGCCAGCAGCGCGGGGGGAGGTTCCGGGGAGCTGTTTTTT. This sequence encodes CASSAGGGSGELFF.

In regard to this clone: In the same sample, other DNA sequences code for this CDR3. This rearrangement joins TRBV3-1 (or the pseudogene TRBV3-2) to TRBJ1-1; D not resolved. The CDR3 covers 12 residues. V lost 4 bases and J 2 bases, leaving 5 bases between the germline ends. Per the germline V gene, CDR1 is LGHDT and CDR2 is YNNKEL (reference sequence). The DNA of the CDR3 is TGTGCCAGCAGCCGAGGAAACACTGAAGCTTTCTTT. The encoded protein is CASSRGNTEAFF.

V and J are TRBV5-6 and TRBJ2-2, with D perhaps matching TRBD1 (6 bases). The CDR3 runs 16 residues. CDR1 is SGHDT and CDR2 is YYEEEE in the germline V gene. The germline V and J ends were trimmed by 6 bases and 4 bases, with 19 bases remaining between them. The CDR3 DNA is TGTGCCAGCACCCGTTTTTCCAGGGGATTCACCGGGGAGCTGTTTTTT. Its translation: CASTRFSRGFTGELFF.